The rows below give T cell receptor beta chains drawn from one sample of a study of T cells in Graves' hyperthyroidism and ophthalmopathy. Via MiXCR, TCRdb re-called the multiplex PCR reads, giving one row per CDR3 protein. The table lists hundreds of thousands of distinct CDR3 sequences, about 22% of them singletons. What was sequenced was blood. These receptors originate from a woman in her sixties or seventies with Graves' ophthalmopathy. Both conserved end residues are part of each CDR3. Fields, in order: D gene, clone size, V gene, J gene, CDR3 protein, CDR3 DNA. A D gene is named only where the DNA matches it firmly. Size is omitted from some rows. Given values are once, few, many or a class for expanded clones.

>-|-|TRBV9|TRBJ2-5
CASSATEMVEETQYF
TGTGCCAGCAGCGCGACAGAGATGGTGGAAGAGACCCAGTACTTC
>-|few|TRBV9|TRBJ1-6
CASSVDGPDNSPLHF
TGTGCCAGCAGCGTAGATGGACCAGATAATTCACCCCTCCACTTT
>-|-|TRBV18|TRBJ1-4
CASSPQVGRGLEKLFF
TGTGCCAGCTCACCCCAAGTAGGAAGGGGACTCGAAAAACTGTTTTTT
>TRBD2|-|TRBV11-2|TRBJ2-2
CASRPSGRVTGELFF
TGTGCCAGCAGGCCTAGCGGGAGGGTAACCGGGGAGCTGTTTTTT
>-|few|TRBV5-4|TRBJ2-2
CASSALTGSVTGELFF
TGTGCCAGCAGCGCACTAACAGGGAGCGTTACCGGGGAGCTGTTTTTT
>-|many|TRBV6-1|TRBJ1-2
CASSEVGLYGYTF
TGTGCCAGCAGTGAAGTGGGACTCTATGGCTACACCTTC
>TRBD1|-|TRBV9|TRBJ1-4
CASSPQGAANEKLFF
TGTGCCAGCAGCCCGCAGGGGGCAGCTAATGAAAAACTGTTTTTT
>TRBD2|-|TRBV19|TRBJ2-1
CASSGGLALSYNEQFF
TGTGCCAGTAGTGGAGGACTAGCGCTCTCCTACAATGAGCAGTTCTTC
>-|-|TRBV11-2|TRBJ2-5
CASSQAVTVQETQYF
TGTGCCAGCAGCCAGGCCGTGACAGTTCAAGAGACCCAGTACTTC
>-|-|TRBV5-1|TRBJ2-1
CASNLYNEQFF
TGCGCCAGCAACCTCTACAATGAGCAGTTCTTC
>-|few|TRBV12-3/TRBV12-4|TRBJ2-2
CASSPGTLTGELFF
TGTGCCAGCAGTCCAGGGACCTTGACCGGGGAGCTGTTTTTT
>TRBD1|few|TRBV6-2/TRBV6-3|TRBJ2-1
CASSWSGTGLYEQFF
TGTGCCAGCAGTTGGTCCGGGACAGGGCTCTATGAGCAGTTCTTC
>-|-|TRBV6-2/TRBV6-3|TRBJ2-5
CATSDPQETQYF
TGTGCCACCAGTGACCCACAAGAGACCCAGTACTTC
>-|few|TRBV28|TRBJ1-3
CASSSPGADGNTIYF
TGTGCCAGCAGTTCACCGGGAGCAGACGGAAACACCATATATTTT
>TRBD1|-|TRBV6-1|TRBJ1-2
CASSEAWDSGGYTF
TGTGCCAGCAGTGAAGCGTGGGACAGCGGAGGCTACACCTTC
>-|-|TRBV7-8|TRBJ2-5
CASSLVWGQETQYF
TGTGCCAGCAGCTTAGTGTGGGGCCAAGAGACCCAGTACTTC
>-|-|TRBV19|TRBJ1-1
CASSSDTMNTEAFF
TGTGCCAGTAGCTCGGACACCATGAACACTGAAGCTTTCTTT
>-|-|TRBV6-2/TRBV6-3|TRBJ2-7
CASSRNPASRRREQYF
TGTGCCAGCAGTCGGAACCCCGCCAGTCGGCGCAGGGAGCAGTACTTC
>TRBD1|few|TRBV3-1|TRBJ1-5
CASSQGGQGRQPQHF
TGTGCCAGCAGCCAAGGGGGACAGGGGAGGCAGCCCCAGCATTTT
>-|many|TRBV13|TRBJ2-3
CASSLEAGGYADTQYF
TGTGCCAGCAGCTTAGAGGCCGGGGGCTACGCAGATACGCAGTATTTT
>-|few|TRBV4-1|TRBJ2-3
CASSQVTAGTDTQYF
TGCGCCAGCAGCCAAGTTACAGCGGGCACAGATACGCAGTATTTT
>-|many|TRBV30|TRBJ1-4
CACGRSNEKLFF
TGTGCCTGTGGCAGGTCCAATGAAAAACTGTTTTTT
>TRBD1|few|TRBV19|TRBJ1-5
CASSSTGTGKGNQPQHF
TGTGCCAGTAGTAGTACCGGGACAGGGAAGGGCAATCAGCCCCAGCATTTT
>-|-|TRBV18|TRBJ1-6
CASSDRIKLWGGNSPLHF
TGTGCCAGCTCGGACCGAATAAAGCTCTGGGGCGGTAATTCACCCCTCCACTTT
>-|-|TRBV28|TRBJ1-2
CASSSAGGGDFGYTF
TGTGCCAGCAGTTCCGCCGGGGGGGGCGATTTTGGCTACACCTTC
>TRBD2|-|TRBV5-1|TRBJ2-3
CASSLQAGFTDTQYF
TGCGCCAGCAGCTTGCAAGCGGGGTTCACAGATACGCAGTATTTT
>-|many|TRBV11-3|TRBJ1-1
CASSLEPSSTEAFF
TGTGCCAGCAGCTTAGAACCCAGCAGCACGGAAGCTTTCTTT
>TRBD1|-|TRBV28|TRBJ1-1
CASSSIYQGGTEAFF
TGTGCCAGCAGTTCCATTTACCAGGGGGGAACTGAAGCTTTCTTT
>TRBD1|-|TRBV3-1|TRBJ1-1
CASVNTGGEAFF
TGTGCCAGCGTTAATACAGGGGGTGAAGCTTTCTTT
>-|-|TRBV7-9|TRBJ2-2
CASSFLATNTGELFF
TGTGCCAGCAGCTTTCTCGCAACGAACACCGGGGAGCTGTTTTTT
>-|many|TRBV10-3|TRBJ2-7
CAISERPNHEQYF
TGTGCCATCAGTGAGCGACCTAACCACGAGCAGTACTTC
>TRBD1|-|TRBV7-8|TRBJ2-7
CASSSGTGAEQYF
TGTGCCAGCAGCTCTGGGACAGGGGCCGAGCAGTACTTC
>-|-|TRBV6-5|TRBJ2-4
CASSYLGQLGIQYF
TGTGCCAGCAGTTACCTTGGACAGCTTGGCATTCAGTACTTC